This T cell receptor beta chain was obtained from a study of control samples from healthy donors and cancer patients. The data were produced by immunoSEQ multiplex PCR, yet TCRdb's version contains in-frame clones alone and is incomplete. The sample carries just under 80,000 clones, approximately 90% recorded once. The V and J ends lost 10 bases and 6 bases respectively, with 28 bases between them. This CDR3 has 17 residues. CDR1 MNHEY and CDR2 SMNVEV come from the germline V gene (reference sequence). Sequenced sample: PBMCs. The sequence was collected from a woman aged 60-75 years with head and neck cancer. The chain combines TRBV27 with TRBJ2-1, with D perhaps being TRBD1 or TRBD2 (6 bases each). The CDR3 region has the DNA TGTGCCACACAAGGAGTGATAGGGGGGCTAGCGACCAATGAGCAGTTCTTC. Its protein product is CATQGVIGGLATNEQFF.